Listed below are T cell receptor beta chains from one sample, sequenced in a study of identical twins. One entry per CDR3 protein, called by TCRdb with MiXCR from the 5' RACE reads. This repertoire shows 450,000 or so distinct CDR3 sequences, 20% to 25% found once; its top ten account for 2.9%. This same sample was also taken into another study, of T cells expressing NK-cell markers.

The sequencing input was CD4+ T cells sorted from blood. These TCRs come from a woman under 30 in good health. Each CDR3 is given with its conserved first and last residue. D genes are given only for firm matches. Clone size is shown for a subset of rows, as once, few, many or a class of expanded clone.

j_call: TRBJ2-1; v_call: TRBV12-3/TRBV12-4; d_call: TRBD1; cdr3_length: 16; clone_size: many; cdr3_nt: TGTGCCAGCAGTTACCCCGGGACAGGGGCTCGGAATGAGCAGTTCTTC; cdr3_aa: CASSYPGTGARNEQFF
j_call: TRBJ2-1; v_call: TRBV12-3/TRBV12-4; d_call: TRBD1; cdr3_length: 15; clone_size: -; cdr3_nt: TGTGCCAGCAGCCCCTCCCGGGACAGGGGACATGAGCAGTTCTTC; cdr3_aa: CASSPSRDRGHEQFF
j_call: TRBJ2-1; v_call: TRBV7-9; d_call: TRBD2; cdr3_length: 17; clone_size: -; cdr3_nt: TGTGCCAGCAGCTCCGCGGTCCGGAGCGGGAGGTTTTATGAGCAGTTCTTC; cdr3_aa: CASSSAVRSGRFYEQFF
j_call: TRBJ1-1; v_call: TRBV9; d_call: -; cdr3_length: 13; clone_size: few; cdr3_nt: TGTGCCAGCAGCGTAGACTCCTACACTGAAGCTTTCTTT; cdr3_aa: CASSVDSYTEAFF
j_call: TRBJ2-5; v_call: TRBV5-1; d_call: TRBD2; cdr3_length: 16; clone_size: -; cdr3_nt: TGCGCCAGCAGCTTGGAAGTAGTAGCGGGAGGAGAGACCCAGTACTTC; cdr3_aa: CASSLEVVAGGETQYF
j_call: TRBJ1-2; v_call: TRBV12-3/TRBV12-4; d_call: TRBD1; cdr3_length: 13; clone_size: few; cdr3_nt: TGTGCCAGCAGTCGAGACAGGGCATACGGCTACACCTTC; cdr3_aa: CASSRDRAYGYTF
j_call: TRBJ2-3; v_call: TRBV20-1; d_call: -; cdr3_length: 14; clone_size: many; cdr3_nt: TGCAGTGCTACGAGACTGGAGATCACAGATACGCAGTATTTT; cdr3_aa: CSATRLEITDTQYF
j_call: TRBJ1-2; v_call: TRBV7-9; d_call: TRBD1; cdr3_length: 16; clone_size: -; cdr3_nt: TGTGCCAGCAGCCCCAACACCGTAAGGGGGCCACATGGCTACACCTTC; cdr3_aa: CASSPNTVRGPHGYTF
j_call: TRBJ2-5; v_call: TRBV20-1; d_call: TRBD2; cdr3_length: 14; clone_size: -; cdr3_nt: TGCAGTGCTACCGGGGGGGTCCGCCAAGAGACCCAGTACTTC; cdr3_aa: CSATGGVRQETQYF
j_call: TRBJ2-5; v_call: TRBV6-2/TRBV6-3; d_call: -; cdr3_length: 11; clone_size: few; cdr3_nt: TGTGCCAGCAGTTCATCAGCCAGGGGGTACTTC; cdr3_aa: CASSSSARGYF
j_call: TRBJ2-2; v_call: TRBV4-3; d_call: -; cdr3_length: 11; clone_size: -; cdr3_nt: TGCGCCAGCAGCCAAAACCGGGAGCTGTTTTTT; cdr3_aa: CASSQNRELFF
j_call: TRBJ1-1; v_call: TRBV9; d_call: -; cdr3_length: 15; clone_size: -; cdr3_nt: TGTGCCAGCAGCGTAGGATGGGGTATGAACACTGAAGCTTTCTTT; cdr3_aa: CASSVGWGMNTEAFF
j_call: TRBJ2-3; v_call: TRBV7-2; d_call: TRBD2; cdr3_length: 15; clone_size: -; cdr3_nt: TGTGCCAGCAGCCACAAGCGGGAGGGCGGAAATACGCAGTATTTT; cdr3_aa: CASSHKREGGNTQYF
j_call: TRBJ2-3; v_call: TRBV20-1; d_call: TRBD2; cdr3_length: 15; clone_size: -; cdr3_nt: TGCAGTGCCATACTCAGCGGGAGGCGCACAGATACGCAGTATTTT; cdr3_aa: CSAILSGRRTDTQYF
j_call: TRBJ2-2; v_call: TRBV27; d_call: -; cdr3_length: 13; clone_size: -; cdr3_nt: TGTGCCAGCAGACCGATCGTCACCGGGGAGCTGTTTTTT; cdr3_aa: CASRPIVTGELFF
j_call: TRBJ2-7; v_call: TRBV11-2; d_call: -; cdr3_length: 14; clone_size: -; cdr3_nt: TGTGCCAGCAGCCGAAATCGGGACATCTACGAGCAGTACTTC; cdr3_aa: CASSRNRDIYEQYF
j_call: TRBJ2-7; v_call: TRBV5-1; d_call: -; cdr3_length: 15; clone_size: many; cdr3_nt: TGCGCCAGCACCTTGACCCGGCTAGATTTTGACGAGCAGTACTTC; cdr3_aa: CASTLTRLDFDEQYF
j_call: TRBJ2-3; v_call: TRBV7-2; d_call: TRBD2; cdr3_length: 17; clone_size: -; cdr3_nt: TGTGCCAGCAGCTATGCCGGGACTAGCGGGAGATGGAATACGCAGTATTTT; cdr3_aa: CASSYAGTSGRWNTQYF
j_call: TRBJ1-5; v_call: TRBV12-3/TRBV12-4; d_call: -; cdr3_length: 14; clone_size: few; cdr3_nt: TGTGCCAGCAGTTTAACACTTAGCAATCAGCCCCAGCATTTT; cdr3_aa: CASSLTLSNQPQHF
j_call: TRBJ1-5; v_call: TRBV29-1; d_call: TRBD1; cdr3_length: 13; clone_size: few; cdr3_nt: TGCAGCGTCTTACAGGGGAGCAATCAGCCCCAGCATTTT; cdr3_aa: CSVLQGSNQPQHF
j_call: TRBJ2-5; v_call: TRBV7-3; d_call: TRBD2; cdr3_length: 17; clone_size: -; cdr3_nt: TGTGCCAGCAGCTTCTCTCACACGACTAGCGGGGGGGGGACCCAGTACTTC; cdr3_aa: CASSFSHTTSGGGTQYF
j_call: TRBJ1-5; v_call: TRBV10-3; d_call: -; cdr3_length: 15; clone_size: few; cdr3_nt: TGTGCCATCAGTGAGGACTTCAAGGGGAATCAGCCCCAGCATTTT; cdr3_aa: CAISEDFKGNQPQHF
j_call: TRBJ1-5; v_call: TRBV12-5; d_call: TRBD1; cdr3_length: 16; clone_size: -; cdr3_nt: TGTGCTAGTGGTTTGGACCGGACAGGGGGGAATCAGCCCCAGCATTTT; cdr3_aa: CASGLDRTGGNQPQHF